These 25 T cell receptor beta chains originate from one sample sequenced in a study of blood T cell repertoires in COVID-19. TCRdb's table, derived via immunoSEQ multiplex PCR, lists solely in-frame clones and lacks some. Of some 150,000 clones in the sample, about 86% were seen once. Sample: peripheral blood. Source of these receptors: a man between 65 and 85 years old with acute or convalescent COVID-19.

The chain recombines TRBV9 with TRBJ2-2, with 8 bases identical to TRBD1. CDR3 length equals 16 residues. Germline V gene sequence: CDR1 SGDLS, CDR2 YYNGEE. The junction had 4 bases not matched to a gene; V was cut back by 0 bases and J by 3 bases. The CDR3 is CASSVVGQAYTGELFF. The CDR3 nucleotides read TGTGCCAGCAGCGTAGTGGGACAGGCGTACACCGGGGAGCTGTTTTTT.

V is TRBV19 and J is TRBJ2-1; 11 nucleotides align to TRBD2. This CDR3 is built from 14 residues. Germline CDR1 is LNHDA and CDR2 is SQIVND (reference sequence). The V and J ends lost 1 base and 10 bases, in that order; junction bases with no gene match: 3. CDR3 loop: CASSIGLAGREQFF. CDR3 in DNA: TGTGCCAGTAGTATAGGACTAGCGGGACGAGAGCAGTTCTTC.

V gene TRBV7-2 combines with J gene TRBJ2-7, with TRBD1 as a possible D gene (5 bases). V was clipped by 4 bases and J by 4 bases, with 17 bases between them. The CDR3 has 15 amino acids. CDR1 and CDR2 (germline): SGHTA, FQGNSA. Here the CDR3 reads CASSSAAGYTYEQYF. CDR3 bases: TGTGCCAGCAGCTCCGCGGCAGGGTATACGTACGAGCAGTACTTC. Using reference TRBV7-2 and TRBJ2-7 for the parts outside the CDR3, the full variable domain is GAGVSQSPSNKVTEKGKDVELRCDPISGHTALYWYRQSLGQGLEFLIYFQGNSAPDKSGLPSDRFSAERTGGSVSTLTIQRTQQEDSAVYLCASSSAAGYTYEQYFGPGTRLTVT.

The chain joins TRBV4-3 to TRBJ1-3; 8 bases are a match to TRBD1. With V trimmed by 2 bases and J by 1 base, 7 bases remained unmatched. Germline loops: CDR1 LGHNA, CDR2 YSLEER. This CDR3 spans 17 amino acids. In DNA form, the CDR3 reads TGCGCCAGCAGCCAAAGCCAGGGGGCTAAATCTGGAAACACCATATATTTT. Protein: CASSQSQGAKSGNTIYF.

The rearrangement links TRBV15 to TRBJ1-4; D possibly corresponds to TRBD1 (5 bases). V was cut by 0 bases and J by 7 bases, with 12 bases left in between. The CDR3 is made up of 15 amino acids. Germline values: CDR1 LNHNV, CDR2 YYDKDF (reference sequence). The CDR3 sequence: CATSRDRGVGEKLFF. The DNA for the CDR3 is TGTGCCACCAGCAGAGATCGGGGGGTTGGTGAAAAACTGTTTTTT.

The chain employs TRBV11-3 and TRBJ2-1; TRBD2 matches at 9 bases. J gave up 2 bases and V 0 bases, and 2 bases lay outside the gene matches. Germline CDR1 SGHNT, CDR2 YENEEA. The CDR3 contains 16 residues. The CDR3 region is CASSLDGGRAYNEQFF. DNA for the CDR3: TGTGCCAGCAGCTTAGACGGCGGGAGGGCCTACAATGAGCAGTTCTTC.

This sequence joins TRBV6-5 and TRBJ1-6; D remains ambiguous. V lost 4 bases and J lost 3, with 13 bases in between. CDR1 is MNHEY, CDR2 SVGAGI, per germline. This CDR3 spans 16 amino acids. Written as DNA, the CDR3 is TGTGCCAGCAGTTTAAAACAGCCTTTCTATAATTCACCCCTCCACTTT. Its translation is CASSLKQPFYNSPLHF.

V and J are TRBV7-9 and TRBJ2-4; a possible D gene is TRBD1 (5 bases). The CDR3 runs to 16 residues. The germline CDR1 and CDR2 sequences are SEHNR and FQNEAQ (reference sequence). The V and J ends lost 3 bases and 0 bases respectively, with 12 bases between them. CDR3 in amino acids: CASSFSPDRAKNIQYF. CDR3 bases: TGTGCCAGCAGCTTTTCCCCTGACAGAGCCAAAAACATTCAGTACTTC.

This clone was counted a single time. The chain couples TRBV28 to TRBJ2-7; 10 bases agree with TRBD2. This CDR3 is built from 13 residues. Germline assignment: CDR1 MDHEN and CDR2 SYDVKM. Trimming cost V 6 bases and J 6 bases; bases outside gene matches: 5. The CDR3 coding sequence is TGTGCCAGCAGGGCTAGCGGGAGAACCGAGCAGTACTTC. Protein sequence: CASRASGRTEQYF.

The V gene is TRBV5-1, the J gene TRBJ2-5; tentatively, D is TRBD2 (6 bases). Germline CDR1 SGHRS, CDR2 YFSETQ. Trimming took 0 bases from V and 5 from J, leaving 14 bases between them. The CDR3 sequence is 15 residues long. The DNA for the CDR3 is TGCGCCAGCAGCTTGGCCCCGTACGGAGGGGAGACCCAGTACTTC. Protein sequence: CASSLAPYGGETQYF.

The rearrangement joins TRBV30 to TRBJ1-1; 9 bases align to TRBD1. V was pared by 4 bases and J by 5 bases, with 14 bases of the junction left unmatched. Per germline, CDR1 GTSNPN and CDR2 SVGIG (reference sequence). The CDR3 runs to 16 residues. CDR3 residues: CAWISPRQGVGTEAFF. The CDR3 DNA sequence: TGTGCCTGGATCTCCCCCCGACAGGGGGTTGGGACTGAAGCTTTCTTT. Full variable domain (outside the CDR3, taken from reference TRBV30 and TRBJ1-1): SQTIHQWPATLVQPVGSPLSLECTVEGTSNPNLYWYRQAAGRGLQLLFYSVGIGQISSEVPQNLSASRPQDRQFILSSKKLLLSDSGFYLCAWISPRQGVGTEAFFGQGTRLTVV.

This rearrangement joins TRBV12-3 or TRBV12-4 to TRBJ1-1, with unresolved D. V lost 6 bases and J lost 3, with 11 bases in between. The CDR3 is made up of 13 amino acids. In nucleotides, the CDR3 is TGTGCCAGCAGAGAACCGGGGTACACTGAAGCTTTCTTT. This gives the protein CASREPGYTEAFF.

The V call is TRBV9, the J call TRBJ2-7, with TRBD2 as a possible D gene (5 bases). Trimming left V 3 bases short and J 1 base short, with 11 bases between. The CDR3 sequence is 14 residues long. Per germline, CDR1 SGDLS and CDR2 YYNGEE. The CDR3 is CASSGGLSSYEQYF. Written as DNA, the CDR3 is TGTGCCAGCAGCGGTGGACTGTCATCCTACGAGCAGTACTTC.

V and J are TRBV28 and TRBJ2-7; D may be TRBD2 (6 bases). The CDR3 totals 14 residues. The germline V gene encodes CDR1 MDHEN and CDR2 SYDVKM. Trimming took 2 bases from V and 2 from J, leaving 10 bases between them. CDR3 amino acids: CASSLLAGPYEQYF. The CDR3 bases are TGTGCCAGCAGTTTACTGGCGGGGCCCTACGAGCAGTACTTC.

This clone was seen more than once but under ten times. The chain carries TRBV5-1 and TRBJ2-2, with 13 bases matching TRBD2. The junction had 2 bases not matched to a gene; V was cut back by 0 bases and J by 3 bases. This CDR3 is 17 amino acids long. The germline V gene has CDR1 SGHRS and CDR2 YFSETQ. As DNA, the CDR3 is TGCGCCAGCAGCTTGGGGACTAGCGGGAGCTACACCGGGGAGCTGTTTTTT. Protein product: CASSLGTSGSYTGELFF.

The V and J genes are TRBV11-2 and TRBJ2-2; the D gene is possibly TRBD2 (6 bases). CDR3 length: 14 residues. The germline gives CDR1 SGHAT, CDR2 FQNNGV. V shed 4 bases and J shed 4 bases, with 10 bases lying between them. The CDR3 loop reads CASSSGLFTGELFF. As DNA, the CDR3 is TGTGCCAGCAGCTCGGGACTGTTCACCGGGGAGCTGTTTTTT.

The V and J genes are TRBV7-6 and TRBJ2-2; D uncertain. The V and J ends lost 1 base and 2 bases respectively, with 8 bases between them. CDR3 length: 15 amino acids. Germline CDR1 SGHVS, CDR2 FNYEAQ. CDR3 nucleotide sequence: TGTGCCAGCAGCTTAGATTACGGTAACACCGGGGAGCTGTTTTTT. Its translation: CASSLDYGNTGELFF.

The V gene is TRBV6-1, the J gene TRBJ2-7; TRBD1 matches 7 bases. The CDR3 consists of 14 residues. J gave up 5 bases and V 0 bases, and 4 bases lay outside the gene matches. The germline V gene has CDR1 MNHNS and CDR2 SASEGT. The CDR3 sequence is CASSEAGGMNEQYF. The CDR3 DNA reads as TGTGCCAGCAGTGAAGCAGGGGGCATGAACGAGCAGTACTTC.

This clone was counted only a few times. The chain carries TRBV7-8 and TRBJ1-5; 9 bases line up with TRBD1. The CDR3 is 15 amino acids. Per germline, CDR1 SGHVS and CDR2 FQNEAQ. Germline trimming cut 4 bases from V and 7 bases from J; bases unmatched to any gene: 8. The CDR3 sequence: CASSWRTGEDQPQHF. In DNA form, the CDR3 reads TGTGCCAGCAGCTGGAGGACAGGGGAGGACCAGCCCCAGCATTTT.

The V gene is TRBV6-5, the J gene TRBJ1-1, with D unclear. The V and J ends lost 2 bases and 6 bases respectively, with 16 bases between them. The germline CDR1 and CDR2 sequences are MNHEY and SVGAGI. This CDR3 has 15 amino acids. CDR3: CASSYARSTRPEAFF. The CDR3 nucleotides read TGTGCCAGCAGTTACGCGCGGTCCACCCGGCCTGAAGCTTTCTTT.

The chain recombines TRBV5-6 with TRBJ1-3; tentatively, D is TRBD1 (6 bases). The CDR3 contains 17 residues. CDR1 and CDR2 (germline): SGHDT, YYEEEE. V was clipped by 0 bases and J by 5 bases, with 18 bases between them. The DNA for the CDR3 is TGTGCCAGCAGCTTGGCCGTCGCGACAGGAGACAGAAACACCATATATTTT. Protein: CASSLAVATGDRNTIYF. Filled out from reference TRBV5-6 and TRBJ1-3, the complete variable domain reads DAGVTQSPTHLIKTRGQQVTLRCSPKSGHDTVSWYQQALGQGPQFIFQYYEEEERQRGNFPDRFSGHQFPNYSSELNVNALLLGDSALYLCASSLAVATGDRNTIYFGEGSWLTVV.

The chain carries TRBV11-1 and TRBJ1-1; D remains ambiguous. CDR3 size: 14 residues. V was trimmed by 4 bases and J by 5 bases, leaving 14 bases between them. Looked up from germline, CDR1 is SGHAT and CDR2 is FQDESV (reference sequence). The CDR3 region has the DNA TGTGCCAGCAGCTCCAGGAGGTTCGTAACTGAAGCTTTCTTT. This translates into CASSSRRFVTEAFF.

The rearrangement uses TRBV28 and TRBJ2-2, with 7 bases aligning to TRBD1. There are 13 residues in the CDR3. Germline V CDR1 and CDR2: MDHEN, SYDVKM. Losses at the gene ends were 4 bases for V and 6 bases for J; bases not matched to a gene: 2. CDR3 in amino acids: CASSSGQAGELFF. In DNA form, the CDR3 reads TGTGCCAGCAGTTCTGGACAGGCCGGGGAGCTGTTTTTT.

The CDR3 loop is CASSQGRVSSNEQFF. CDR3 bases: TGTGCCAGCAGCCAAGGGAGGGTAAGCAGCAATGAGCAGTTCTTC. The rearrangement links TRBV3-1 (or the pseudogene TRBV3-2) to TRBJ2-1; a weak D match, TRBD2 (6 bases). The V and J ends lost 1 base and 6 bases respectively, with 13 bases between them. The CDR3 is 15 residues long. The germline V gene encodes CDR1 LGHDT and CDR2 YNNKEL (reference sequence).

The gene calls are TRBV3-1 (or the pseudogene TRBV3-2) and TRBJ2-2; 13 bases map to TRBD2. V lost 4 bases, J lost 3 bases, and 8 bases stayed unmatched. The CDR3 is made up of 18 amino acids. Germline V CDR1 and CDR2: LGHDT, YNNKEL (reference sequence). CDR3 sequence: CASSRRLLAGGDTGELFF. CDR3 bases: TGTGCCAGCAGCCGACGATTACTAGCGGGAGGGGACACCGGGGAGCTGTTTTTT.